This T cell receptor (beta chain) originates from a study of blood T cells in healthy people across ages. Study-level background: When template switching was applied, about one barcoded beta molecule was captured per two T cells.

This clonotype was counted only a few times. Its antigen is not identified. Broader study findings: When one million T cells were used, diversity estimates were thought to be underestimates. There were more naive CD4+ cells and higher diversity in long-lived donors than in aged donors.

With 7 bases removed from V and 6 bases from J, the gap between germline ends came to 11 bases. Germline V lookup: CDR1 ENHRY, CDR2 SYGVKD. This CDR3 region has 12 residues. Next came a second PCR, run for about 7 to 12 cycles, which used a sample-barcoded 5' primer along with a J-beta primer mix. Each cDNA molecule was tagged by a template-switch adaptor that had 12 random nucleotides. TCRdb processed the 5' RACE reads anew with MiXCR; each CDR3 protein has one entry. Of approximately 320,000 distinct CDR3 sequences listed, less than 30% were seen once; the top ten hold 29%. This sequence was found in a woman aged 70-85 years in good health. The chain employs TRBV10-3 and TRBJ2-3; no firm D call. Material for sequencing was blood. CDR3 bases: TGTGCCATCAAAGGTTCGCCGGATACGCAGTATTTT. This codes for CAIKGSPDTQYF.